This T cell receptor (beta chain) was identified during a study of CD8 T cells in ankylosing spondylitis. General study findings and limits: Existing reports had already noted some motif variants in reactive arthritis synovial fluid and blood.

A note on this clonotype: Its cognate antigen is unknown.

The CDR3 runs 15 residues. Germline V gives CDR1 SQVTM, CDR2 ANQGSEA. The V and J ends lost 0 bases and 0 bases respectively, with 9 bases between them. From the 5' RACE reads, TCRdb called clonotypes with MiXCR, one entry per CDR3 protein. The profile shows about 160,000 distinct CDR3 sequences, 15% to 20% of them singletons. This clonotype was obtained from a male donor with ankylosing spondylitis or in good health (not recorded which). The sequencing input was blood, either unsorted or a sorted T cell fraction (not recorded which). V and J are TRBV29-1 and TRBJ2-4; D is unresolved. DNA for the CDR3: TGCAGCGTTGAAGAATATGGATTAGCCAAAAACATTCAGTACTTC. Its translation is CSVEEYGLAKNIQYF.